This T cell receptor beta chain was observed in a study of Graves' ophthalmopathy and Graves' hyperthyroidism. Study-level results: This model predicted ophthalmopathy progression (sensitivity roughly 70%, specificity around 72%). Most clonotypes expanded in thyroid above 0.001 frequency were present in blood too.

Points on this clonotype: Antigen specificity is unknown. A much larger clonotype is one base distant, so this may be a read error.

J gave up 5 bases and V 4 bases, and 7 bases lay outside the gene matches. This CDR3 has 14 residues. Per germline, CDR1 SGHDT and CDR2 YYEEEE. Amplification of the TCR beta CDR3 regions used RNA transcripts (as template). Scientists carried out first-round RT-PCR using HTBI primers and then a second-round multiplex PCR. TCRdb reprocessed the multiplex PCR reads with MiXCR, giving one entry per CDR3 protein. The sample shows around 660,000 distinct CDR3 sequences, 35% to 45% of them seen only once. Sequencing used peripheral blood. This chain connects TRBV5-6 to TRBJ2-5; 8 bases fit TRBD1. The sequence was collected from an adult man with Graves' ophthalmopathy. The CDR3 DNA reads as TGTGCCAGCAGCGGAGGGGACAGGAGGGAGACCCAGTACTTC. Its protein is CASSGGDRRETQYF.